This note documents a single T cell receptor beta chain sequence. Profiling relied on immunoSEQ multiplex PCR, and the TCRdb table lists in-frame clones only, not all of them. This sample has 110,000 or so clones, with less than 90% found just once. This entry belongs to a study of cytomegalovirus exposure and HLA in healthy donors. The 120-subject validation cohort, separate from the approximately 670-subject first cohort, included the donors. Looked up from germline, CDR1 is SGHTA and CDR2 is FQGNSA. The CDR3 is 17 amino acids. The V and J ends lost 5 bases and 5 bases, in that order; junction bases with no gene match: 15.

V usage is TRBV7-2 and J usage is TRBJ2-1; TRBD2 agrees at 7 bases. This receptor was obtained from a man between 18 and 29 years old in good health and CMV-seropositive. The sequencing sample was made of PBMCs. CDR3 DNA sequence: TGTGCCAGCAGCCTGCGGGTCCTGCGGGGGTTAAACAATGAGCAGTTCTTC. Its translation is CASSLRVLRGLNNEQFF.